The T cell receptor beta chain under discussion was sequenced for a study of blood T cell repertoires in COVID-19. Study-wide background: The United States, Italy and Spain supplied acute and convalescent COVID-19 samples. Nucleic acid was either cDNA or gDNA, and it came from T cells, B-cell-depleted T cells, or PBMCs.

Profiled with immunoSEQ multiplex PCR; TCRdb holds only in-frame clones, not every one. Among roughly 42,000 clones listed, 70% to 90% were seen once. This clone was picked up one time. The clonotype comes from a human donor in a cohort sampled during active COVID-19. Sequencing used peripheral blood.

The CDR3 loop is CASSFGTGALRPQHF. DNA for the CDR3: TGTGCCAGTAGTTTCGGGACAGGGGCCCTCCGGCCCCAGCATTTT. The V gene is TRBV19, the J gene TRBJ1-5, with TRBD1 identical over 10 bases. The CDR3 has 15 residues. With 5 bases clipped from V and 9 bases from J, the junction kept 10 bases outside the gene matches. Per the germline V gene, CDR1 is LNHDA and CDR2 is SQIVND (reference sequence).